These 10 T cell receptor beta chains were all obtained from the same sample, sequenced in a study of T cells in Graves' hyperthyroidism and ophthalmopathy. Amplified TCR beta CDR3 regions derived from RNA transcripts. Carried out on the TCR CDR3, a first-round RT-PCR used the HTBI primer set. One entry per CDR3 protein results from TCRdb running MiXCR on the multiplex PCR reads. Here the sample spans 340,000 or so distinct CDR3 sequences, 20% to 25% being singletons. The sequencing input was blood. Receptors were obtained from a woman aged 45-65 years with Graves' hyperthyroidism.

Ten or more counts support this clonotype. The V gene is TRBV12-3 or TRBV12-4, the J gene TRBJ2-3, with 8 bases lining up with TRBD1. CDR3 length equals 13 residues. J was trimmed by 5 bases and V by 10 bases; bases with no gene match: 8. The CDR3 spells CAIRGQGGDTQYF. The CDR3 region has the DNA TGTGCCATCCGCGGACAGGGAGGAGATACGCAGTATTTT.

This clonotype was counted ten times or more. This chain uses TRBV12-3 or TRBV12-4 with TRBJ2-1; 8 bases align to TRBD2. V shed 6 bases, J shed 7 bases, and the junction held 17 bases outside the gene matches. This CDR3 contains 17 residues. CDR3 DNA: TGTGCCAGCAGATTGTCGGGAATAGCGGGGAGTCGGAATGAGCAGTTCTTC. As protein: CASRLSGIAGSRNEQFF.

As for this clonotype: Because it lacks the conserved phenylalanine or tryptophan at the end, this CDR3 is likely a read error. The rearrangement uses TRBV12-3 or TRBV12-4 and TRBJ2-7, with 11 bases aligning to TRBD2. This CDR3 spans 16 amino acids. J gave up 3 bases and V 2 bases, and 6 bases lay outside the gene matches. The CDR3 DNA sequence: TGTGCCAGCAGTTTAACCGCCCTAGCGGGAGGCTACGAGCAGTACCTC. Amino acids: CASSLTALAGGYEQYL.

On this clonotype itself: A read error may explain this, as a much larger clone is one base away. This chain connects TRBV27 to TRBJ1-2, with 8 bases identical to TRBD1. Losses at the gene ends were 0 bases for V and 8 bases for J; bases not matched to a gene: 5. Germline V gene sequence: CDR1 MNHEY, CDR2 SMNVEV (reference sequence). There are 14 residues in the CDR3. CDR3 sequence reads: CASSLSRTGRGYTF. CDR3 nucleotide sequence: TGTGCCAGCAGTTTATCACGGACAGGGAGGGGCTACACCTTC.

This clonotype was seen a few times. V usage is TRBV11-3 and J usage is TRBJ2-6; 11 bases fit TRBD1. This CDR3 is built from 18 residues. Germline V gene lookup returns CDR1 SGHNT and CDR2 YENEEA. V was clipped by 5 bases and J by 0 bases; unmatched bases: 6. The CDR3 here is CASSVGQGAISGANVLTF. The CDR3 DNA is TGTGCCAGCAGCGTCGGACAGGGGGCCATCTCTGGGGCCAACGTCCTGACTTTC.

In its sample, this clonotype was seen many times. The chain has TRBV28 and TRBJ2-7; a possible D gene is TRBD2 (5 bases). The V end was cut by 2 bases, the J end by 1 base, with 6 bases between. CDR3 length equals 13 residues. Looked up from germline, CDR1 is MDHEN and CDR2 is SYDVKM. The CDR3 loop is CASSLLASYEQYF. In nucleotides, the CDR3 is TGTGCCAGCAGTTTACTAGCTTCCTACGAGCAGTACTTC.

This clonotype appeared many times. The junction shows a germline mismatch at one end, possibly a read error. This chain uses TRBV28 with TRBJ2-5; weak D call: TRBD1 (6 bases). The CDR3 sequence is 14 residues long. Germline V gene lookup returns CDR1 MDHEN and CDR2 SYDVKM. In DNA, the CDR3 is TGTGCCAGCAGTTCCATACAGGGCCAACAGACCCAGTACTTC. This encodes CASSSIQGQQTQYF. Looking up the rest from reference TRBV28 and TRBJ2-5 gives the full variable domain: DVKVTQSSRYLVKRTGEKVFLECVQDMDHENMFWYRQDPGLGLRLIYFSYDVKMKEKGDIPEGYSVSREKKERFSLILESASTNQTSMYLCASSSIQGQQTQYFGPGTRLLVL.

The rearrangement uses TRBV28 and TRBJ2-4; no definite D call. This CDR3 is built from 12 residues. The germline V and J ends were trimmed by 5 bases and 7 bases, with 9 bases remaining between them. CDR1 is MDHEN, CDR2 SYDVKM, per germline. CDR3 sequence reads: CASSEVGNIQYF. For the CDR3, the DNA is TGTGCCAGCAGTGAGGTGGGGAACATTCAGTACTTC.

This clonotype has at least ten counts. The chain joins TRBV5-1 to TRBJ1-2, with D possibly matching TRBD1 (5 bases). The CDR3 loop spans 13 amino acids. CDR1 SGHRS and CDR2 YFSETQ come from the germline V gene. The germline V and J ends were trimmed by 0 bases and 8 bases, with 11 bases remaining between them. The chain's CDR3 is CASSLEGIEGYTF. CDR3 coding DNA: TGCGCCAGCAGCTTGGAGGGGATAGAGGGCTACACCTTC.

This clonotype has a handful of counts. The junction differs from germline at one of its ends, possibly a read error. This chain connects TRBV12-3 or TRBV12-4 to TRBJ2-7; TRBD2 matches 10 bases. This CDR3 contains 14 residues. The CDR3 DNA reads as TGTGCCAGCAGTTTCCTAGCGGGAGCTCGGGAGCGGTACTTC. This codes for CASSFLAGARERYF.